This T cell receptor (beta chain) was observed in a study of T cells in Graves' hyperthyroidism and ophthalmopathy. Germline V gene lookup returns CDR1 DFQATT and CDR2 SNEGSKA (reference sequence). This CDR3 has 17 residues. Trimming took 6 bases from V and 0 from J; bases not matched to a gene: 13. This clonotype was observed at least ten times. Its antigen is unknown. Amplified regions were TCR beta CDR3 sequences from RNA transcripts. The HTBI primer set served for first-round RT-PCR of the TCR CDR3. TCRdb recomputed calls from the multiplex PCR reads with MiXCR, one row per CDR3 protein. The sample lists 550,000 to 650,000 distinct CDR3 sequences, 14% seen once, with about 15% in the top ten. Study observations and caveats: In the blood, most expanded thyroid clonotypes above 0.001 appeared as well.

The TCR was taken from a woman aged 40 to 55 with Graves' hyperthyroidism. The V gene is TRBV20-1, the J gene TRBJ2-1, with 8 bases matching TRBD2. Sequenced: blood. The DNA of the CDR3 is TGCAGTGCCAAAACCTTTGCGGGAGGTAGCTCCTACAATGAGCAGTTCTTC. Translation: CSAKTFAGGSSYNEQFF.